This paragraph covers one T cell receptor beta chain sequence. Its antigen remains undetermined. There are no base qualities to consult, and no much larger clone falls within one base. From its cysteine to its phenylalanine, the CDR3 spans 19 amino acids. Only the CDR3 portion is preserved as DNA: 57 bases, with reading frame beginning at the first base. V loses 3 bases, J loses 5 bases, and the germline ends lie 23 bases apart. The germline V gene encodes CDR1 SGHVT and CDR2 SQSDAQ. TCRbeta CDR3 regions were amplified from genomic DNA by means of the immunoSEQ Assay, a bias-controlled multiplex PCR. Under the source paper's analysis protocol: Nucleated cell counts per sample were estimated from amplification of reference gene primers within the assay. To quantify the absolute abundance of each unique TCRbeta CDR3 rearrangement, sequence reads were collapsed and filtered. For each sample, productive Simpson clonality was calculated by taking the square root of Simpson's diversity index across productive rearrangements. The clones in this table, taken by TCRdb from immuneACCESS, are in-frame only. Not every clone is retained; where verified, under half of the shortfall comes from an unresolved V gene, and the cause of the rest is unknown. V and J calls and clone size are as listed in that table; D and trimming were resolved from the DNA. Present in this sample are 25,000 to 35,000 clones, 65% to 90% of which were seen just once. The ten largest clones add up to 10% to 15% of the sample.

The sample belongs to a study of blood T cell repertoires in COVID-19 (dated by TCRdb to the early 2020s). About the study as a whole: Samples from collaborators originated in the United States, Italy and Spain and spanned both the acute and convalescent phases of COVID-19. The material from the prospective study consisted of cDNA or gDNA derived from T cells, B-cell-depleted T cells, or PBMCs. Deeply sampled blood TCRbeta repertoires from subjects exposed to, actively infected with, or recovered from COVID-19 were included in the dataset. The repertoires were released in a freely available public database intended as a resource for research on the immune response to SARS-CoV-2. Samples were obtained from the ongoing ImmuneRACE study (first 160 participants) and from 1,254 subjects provided by 6 global collaborators. A de-identified subject ID, COVID-19 status, age in years and sex were almost always included in the sample metadata. HLA class I and class II types, where available, came from metadata supplied by the sample provider rather than from assay-based typing. Overall results and qualifications from the work: Clinical and demographic metadata were provided uncurated, with the amount varying by source and participant.

Whole blood was collected in K2EDTA tubes by collaborating institutions according to the institutions' own protocols. For TCRbeta analysis, collaborator samples were shipped as frozen whole blood, as isolated PBMCs, or as DNA extracted from either sample type. Input material: peripheral blood. The rearrangement joined TRBV7-4 to TRBJ2-6; the D gene is possibly TRBD1, with 5 bases matching. The sequence was obtained from a human donor in a cohort sampled during active COVID-19. CDR3 loop: CASSFRDSLSLAWANVLTF. The sequence in DNA is TGTGCCAGCAGCTTCAGAGACAGCCTATCCCTCGCCTGGGCCAACGTCCTGACTTTC.